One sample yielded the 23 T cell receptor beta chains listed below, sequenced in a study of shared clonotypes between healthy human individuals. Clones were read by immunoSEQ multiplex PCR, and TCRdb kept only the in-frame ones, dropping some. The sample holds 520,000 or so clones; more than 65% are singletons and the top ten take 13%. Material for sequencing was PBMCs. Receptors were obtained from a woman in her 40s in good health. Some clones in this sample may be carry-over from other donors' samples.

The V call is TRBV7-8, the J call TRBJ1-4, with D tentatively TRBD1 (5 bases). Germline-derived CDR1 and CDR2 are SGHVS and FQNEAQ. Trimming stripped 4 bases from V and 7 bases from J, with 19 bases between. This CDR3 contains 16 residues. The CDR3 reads CASSSLDATDAEKLFF. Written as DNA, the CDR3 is TGTGCCAGCAGCTCCCTGGACGCGACAGATGCTGAAAAACTGTTTTTT. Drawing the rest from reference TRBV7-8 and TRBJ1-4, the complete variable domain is GAGVSQSPRYKVAKRGQDVALRCDPISGHVSLFWYQQALGQGPEFLTYFQNEAQLDKSGLPSDRFFAERPEGSVSTLKIQRTQQEDSAVYLCASSSLDATDAEKLFFGSGTQLSVL.

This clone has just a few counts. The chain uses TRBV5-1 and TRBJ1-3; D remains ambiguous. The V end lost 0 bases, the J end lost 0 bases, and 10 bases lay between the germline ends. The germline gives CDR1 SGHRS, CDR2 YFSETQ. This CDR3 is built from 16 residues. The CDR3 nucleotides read TGCGCCAGCAGCTTGGGTTCAGCCAGCTCTGGAAACACCATATATTTT. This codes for CASSLGSASSGNTIYF.

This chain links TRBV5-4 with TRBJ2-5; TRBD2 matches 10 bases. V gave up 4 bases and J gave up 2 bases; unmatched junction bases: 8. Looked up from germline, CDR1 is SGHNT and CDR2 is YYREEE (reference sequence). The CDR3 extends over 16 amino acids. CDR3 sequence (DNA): TGTGCCAGCAGCCCTGGACTAGCGGCACCTCAAGAGACCCAGTACTTC. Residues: CASSPGLAAPQETQYF. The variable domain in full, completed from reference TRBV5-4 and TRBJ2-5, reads ETGVTQSPTHLIKTRGQQVTLRCSSQSGHNTVSWYQQALGQGPQFIFQYYREEENGRGNFPPRFSGLQFPNYSSELNVNALELDDSALYLCASSPGLAAPQETQYFGPGTRLLVL.

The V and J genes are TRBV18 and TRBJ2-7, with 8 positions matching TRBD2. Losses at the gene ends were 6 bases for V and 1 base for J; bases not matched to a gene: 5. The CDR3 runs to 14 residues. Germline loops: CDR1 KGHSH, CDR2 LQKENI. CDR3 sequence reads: CASSLGTSSYEQYF. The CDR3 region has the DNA TGTGCCAGCTCTCTTGGGACTAGTTCCTACGAGCAGTACTTC.

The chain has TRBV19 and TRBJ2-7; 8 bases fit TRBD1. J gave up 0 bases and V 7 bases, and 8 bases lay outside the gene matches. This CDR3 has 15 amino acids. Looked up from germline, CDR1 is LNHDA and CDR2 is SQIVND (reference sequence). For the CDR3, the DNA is TGTGCCAGTACCACCGGACAGGGTGCCTCCTACGAGCAGTACTTC. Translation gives CASTTGQGASYEQYF.

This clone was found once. This CDR3 reads CASSSTSGGTDTQYF. The CDR3 coding sequence is TGTGCCAGCAGCTCCACTAGCGGGGGCACAGATACGCAGTATTTT. V and J are TRBV7-3 and TRBJ2-3; TRBD2 matches at 10 bases. Trimming cost V 4 bases and J 1 base; bases outside gene matches: 2. This CDR3 spans 15 amino acids. Germline V gene data show CDR1 as SGHTA and CDR2 as FQGTGA.

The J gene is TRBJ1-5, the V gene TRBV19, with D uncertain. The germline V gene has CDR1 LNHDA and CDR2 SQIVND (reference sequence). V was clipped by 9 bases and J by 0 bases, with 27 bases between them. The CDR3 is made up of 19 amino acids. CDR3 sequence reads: CARAKYGPREPHSNQPQHF. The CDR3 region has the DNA TGTGCCAGGGCCAAATATGGACCCCGGGAGCCACATAGCAATCAGCCCCAGCATTTT.

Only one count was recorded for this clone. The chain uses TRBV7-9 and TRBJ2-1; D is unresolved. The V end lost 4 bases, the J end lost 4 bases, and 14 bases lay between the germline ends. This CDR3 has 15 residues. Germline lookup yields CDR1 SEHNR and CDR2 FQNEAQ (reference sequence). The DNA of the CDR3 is TGTGCCAGCAGCTCCGGACCGGCCGGTTACAATGAGCAGTTCTTC. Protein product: CASSSGPAGYNEQFF. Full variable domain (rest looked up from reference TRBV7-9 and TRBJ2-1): DTGVSQNPRHKITKRGQNVTFRCDPISEHNRLYWYRQTLGQGPEFLTYFQNEAQLEKSRLLSDRFSAERPKGSFSTLEIQRTEQGDSAMYLCASSSGPAGYNEQFFGPGTRLTVL.

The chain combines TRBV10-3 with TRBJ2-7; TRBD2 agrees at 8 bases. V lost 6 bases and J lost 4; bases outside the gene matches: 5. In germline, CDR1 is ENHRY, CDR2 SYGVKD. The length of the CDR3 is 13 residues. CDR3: CAISIPGGYEQYF. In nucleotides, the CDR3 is TGTGCCATCAGCATTCCGGGGGGGTACGAGCAGTACTTC.

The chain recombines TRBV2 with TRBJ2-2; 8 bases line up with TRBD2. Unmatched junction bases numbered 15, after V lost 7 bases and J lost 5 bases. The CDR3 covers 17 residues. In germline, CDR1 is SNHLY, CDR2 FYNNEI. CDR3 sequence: CASMGLAGPPGTGELFF. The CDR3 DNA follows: TGTGCCAGCATGGGCCTAGCGGGTCCCCCGGGGACCGGGGAGCTGTTTTTT.

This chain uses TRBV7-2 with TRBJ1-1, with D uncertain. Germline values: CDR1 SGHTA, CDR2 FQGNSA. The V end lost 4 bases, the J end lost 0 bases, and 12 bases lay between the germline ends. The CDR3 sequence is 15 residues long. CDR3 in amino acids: CASSWPQRMNTEAFF. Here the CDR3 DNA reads TGTGCCAGCAGCTGGCCACAAAGGATGAACACTGAAGCTTTCTTT.

CDR3 sequence reads: CASSLVQATNEKLFF. The CDR3 coding sequence is TGCGCCAGCAGCTTGGTTCAGGCAACTAATGAAAAACTGTTTTTT. The genes are TRBV5-1 and TRBJ1-4; no reliable D call. Germline V gives CDR1 SGHRS, CDR2 YFSETQ. The CDR3 runs to 15 residues. V was shortened by 0 bases and J by 0 bases, with 6 bases between the two germline ends.

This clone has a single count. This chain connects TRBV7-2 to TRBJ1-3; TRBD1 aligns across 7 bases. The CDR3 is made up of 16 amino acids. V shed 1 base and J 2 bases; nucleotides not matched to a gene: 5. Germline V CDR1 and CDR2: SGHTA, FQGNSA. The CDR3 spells CASSLGHTGAGNTIYF. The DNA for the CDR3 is TGTGCCAGCAGCTTAGGGCACACAGGGGCTGGAAACACCATATATTTT.

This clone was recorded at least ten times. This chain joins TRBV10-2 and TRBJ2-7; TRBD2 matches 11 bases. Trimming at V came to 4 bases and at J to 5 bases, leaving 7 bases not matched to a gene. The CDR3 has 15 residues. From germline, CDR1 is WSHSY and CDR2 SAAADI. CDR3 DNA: TGCGCCAGCAGTGCAACTAGCGGGAGTCTGAACGAGCAGTACTTC. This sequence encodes CASSATSGSLNEQYF.

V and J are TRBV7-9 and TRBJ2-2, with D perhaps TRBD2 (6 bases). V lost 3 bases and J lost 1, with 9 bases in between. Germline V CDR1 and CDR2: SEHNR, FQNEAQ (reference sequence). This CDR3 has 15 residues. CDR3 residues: CASSFLRGNTGELFF. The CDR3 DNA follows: TGTGCCAGCAGCTTCTTGCGGGGGAACACCGGGGAGCTGTTTTTT.

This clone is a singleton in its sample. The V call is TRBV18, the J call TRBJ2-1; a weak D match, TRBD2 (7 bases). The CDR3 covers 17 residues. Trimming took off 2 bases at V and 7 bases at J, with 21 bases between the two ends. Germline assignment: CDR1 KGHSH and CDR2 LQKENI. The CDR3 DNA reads TGTGCCAGCTCACCAACCCAGGGCCGGGGAGGGGGTAATGAGCAGTTCTTC. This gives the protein CASSPTQGRGGGNEQFF.

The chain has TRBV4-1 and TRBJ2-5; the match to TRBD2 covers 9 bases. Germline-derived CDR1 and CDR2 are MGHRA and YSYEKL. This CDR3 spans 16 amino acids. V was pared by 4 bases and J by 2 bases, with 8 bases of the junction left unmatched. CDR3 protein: CASSPEVLAGQETQYF. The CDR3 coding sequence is TGCGCCAGCAGCCCAGAAGTCCTAGCGGGACAAGAGACCCAGTACTTC.

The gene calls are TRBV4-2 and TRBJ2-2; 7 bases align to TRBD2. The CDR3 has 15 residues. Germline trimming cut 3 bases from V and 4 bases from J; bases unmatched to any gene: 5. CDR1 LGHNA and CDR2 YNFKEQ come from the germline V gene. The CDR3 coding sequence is TGTGCCAGCAGCCAGTCTAGCGGTTCCACCGGGGAGCTGTTTTTT. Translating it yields CASSQSSGSTGELFF.

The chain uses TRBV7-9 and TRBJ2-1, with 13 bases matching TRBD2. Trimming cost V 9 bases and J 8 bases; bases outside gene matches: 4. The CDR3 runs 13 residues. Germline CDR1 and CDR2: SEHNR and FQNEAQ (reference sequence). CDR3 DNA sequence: TGTGCCAGAGGGACTAGCGGGACTCATGAGCAGTTCTTC. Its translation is CARGTSGTHEQFF.

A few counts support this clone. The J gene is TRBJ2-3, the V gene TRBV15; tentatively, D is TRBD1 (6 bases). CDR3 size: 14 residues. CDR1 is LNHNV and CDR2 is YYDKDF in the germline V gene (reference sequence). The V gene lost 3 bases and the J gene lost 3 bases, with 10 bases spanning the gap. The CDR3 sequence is CATSRGAETDTQYF. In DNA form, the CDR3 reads TGTGCCACCAGCAGGGGGGCCGAGACAGATACGCAGTATTTT.

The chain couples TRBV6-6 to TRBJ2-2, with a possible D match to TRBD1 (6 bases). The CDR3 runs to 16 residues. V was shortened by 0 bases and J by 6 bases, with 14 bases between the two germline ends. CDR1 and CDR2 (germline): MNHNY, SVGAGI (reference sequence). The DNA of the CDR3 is TGTGCCAGCAGTTACTCTACAGGGCGTACCTCCGGGGAGCTGTTTTTT. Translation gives CASSYSTGRTSGELFF.

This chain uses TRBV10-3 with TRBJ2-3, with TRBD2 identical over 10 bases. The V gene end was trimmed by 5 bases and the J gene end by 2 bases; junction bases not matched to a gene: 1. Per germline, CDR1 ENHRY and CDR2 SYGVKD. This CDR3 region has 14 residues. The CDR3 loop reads CAISLAGATDTQYF. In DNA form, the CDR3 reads TGTGCCATCAGTCTAGCGGGAGCCACAGATACGCAGTATTTT.

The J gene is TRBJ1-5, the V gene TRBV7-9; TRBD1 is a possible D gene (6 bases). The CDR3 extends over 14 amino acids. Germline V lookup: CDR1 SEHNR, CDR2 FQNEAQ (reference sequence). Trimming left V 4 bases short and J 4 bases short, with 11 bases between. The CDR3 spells CASSWQGINQPQHF. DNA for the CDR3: TGTGCCAGCAGCTGGCAGGGGATAAATCAGCCCCAGCATTTT.